The 25 T cell receptor beta chains given below trace back to one sample, sequenced in a study of T-cell reconstitution after alpha-beta-depleted transplantation in children. Unique molecular identifiers were incorporated when the TCRbeta library was constructed. TCRdb redid the calling of the PCR reads with MiXCR, one entry per CDR3 protein. The data show 250,000 to 400,000 distinct CDR3 sequences, approximately 23% seen once. Sequences were derived from PBMCs, mostly from graft donor cells, sampled 180 days after TCRalphabeta/CD19-depleted stem cell transplant. The receptors come from a male patient younger than 18 who had a stem cell transplant for acute lymphoblastic leukemia, so the T cells may come from the graft donor.

There are a few counts of this clonotype. V is TRBV9 and J is TRBJ2-7; TRBD2 matches at 7 bases. Germline assignment: CDR1 SGDLS and CDR2 YYNGEE. The J segment lost 3 bases and the V segment lost 0 bases, leaving 6 bases of the junction unmatched. This CDR3 has 15 residues. CDR3 DNA sequence: TGTGCCAGCAGCGTAGGGGCGGGAGCGATCTACGAGCAGTACTTC. Translation: CASSVGAGAIYEQYF.

The table lists this clonotype with a few counts. The chain links TRBV20-1 to TRBJ2-1, with TRBD2 as a possible D gene (6 bases). V lost 0 bases and J 2 bases, leaving 11 bases between the germline ends. The CDR3 runs 15 residues. Germline V CDR1 and CDR2: DFQATT, SNEGSKA (reference sequence). This CDR3 reads CSARDPAGPYNEQFF. DNA of the CDR3: TGCAGTGCTAGAGATCCGGCGGGACCCTACAATGAGCAGTTCTTC.

V is TRBV9 and J is TRBJ2-7; maybe TRBD2 (6 bases). The V and J ends lost 0 bases and 2 bases respectively, with 9 bases between them. This CDR3 is 14 amino acids long. Germline CDR1 is SGDLS and CDR2 is YYNGEE. The CDR3 loop is CASSVGGVPYEQYF. Here the CDR3 DNA reads TGTGCCAGCAGCGTAGGCGGGGTGCCCTACGAGCAGTACTTC. The full variable domain, with the rest looked up from reference TRBV9 and TRBJ2-7, is DSGVTQTPKHLITATGQRVTLRCSPRSGDLSVYWYQQSLDQGLQFLIQYYNGEERAKGNILERFSAQQFPDLHSELNLSSLELGDSALYFCASSVGGVPYEQYFGPGTRLTVT.

The rearrangement uses TRBV27 and TRBJ2-2; 9 bases are a match to TRBD2. J gave up 4 bases and V 0 bases, and 3 bases lay outside the gene matches. The germline V gene has CDR1 MNHEY and CDR2 SMNVEV (reference sequence). The CDR3 consists of 16 residues. CDR3 sequence (DNA): TGTGCCAGCAGTTTATCCGCGGGAGGGGGCACCGGGGAGCTGTTTTTT. It is translated as CASSLSAGGGTGELFF.

The gene calls are TRBV18 and TRBJ2-3; D perhaps matches TRBD1 (5 bases). Germline loops: CDR1 KGHSH, CDR2 LQKENI. The CDR3 is 13 amino acids. V shed 2 bases and J shed 6 bases, with 9 bases lying between them. The CDR3 is CASSPGHSDTQYF. The CDR3 DNA reads TGTGCCAGCTCACCAGGACATTCCGATACGCAGTATTTT.

J is TRBJ2-6 and V is TRBV30; 12 nucleotides agree with TRBD2. V lost 5 bases to trimming and J lost 3 bases; unmatched junction nucleotides: 11. This CDR3 is 18 amino acids long. From germline, CDR1 is GTSNPN and CDR2 SVGIG (reference sequence). The DNA for the CDR3 is TGTGCCTGGGGTCCGCTAGCGGGAGGGCCTTATGGGGCCAACGTCCTGACTTTC. Residues: CAWGPLAGGPYGANVLTF.

The J gene is TRBJ2-4, the V gene TRBV20-1, with 9 nucleotides matching TRBD2. V lost 3 bases, J lost 7 bases, and 10 bases stayed unmatched. This CDR3 region has 15 residues. Germline CDR1 DFQATT, CDR2 SNEGSKA (reference sequence). Here the CDR3 DNA reads TGCAGTGCTAGGTTTGGCGGGGGGGGTTCGAACATTCAGTACTTC. Protein: CSARFGGGGSNIQYF.

V usage is TRBV5-1 and J usage is TRBJ2-7, with D possibly being TRBD1 or TRBD2 (5 bases each). The CDR3 is 14 amino acids. Germline CDR1 and CDR2: SGHRS and YFSETQ. Between the trimmed V and J ends, which lost 1 base and 2 bases, there was a span of 10 bases. The CDR3 nucleotides are TGCGCCAGCAGCTTGTCAGGGACGACCTACGAGCAGTACTTC. It codes for CASSLSGTTYEQYF.

There are a few counts of this clonotype. The J gene is TRBJ1-1, the V gene TRBV7-9; possibly TRBD1 for D (5 bases). Germline loops: CDR1 SEHNR, CDR2 FQNEAQ (reference sequence). Trimming removed 3 bases from V and 0 bases from J, with 17 bases in between. The length of the CDR3 is 17 residues. The CDR3 is CASSFPPRAGMNTEAFF. CDR3 DNA sequence: TGTGCCAGCAGCTTCCCACCGAGGGCAGGGATGAACACTGAAGCTTTCTTT.

The sample holds a few counts of this clonotype. The chain couples TRBV20-1 to TRBJ2-4; 7 bases align to TRBD1. The V and J ends lost 7 bases and 0 bases, in that order; junction bases with no gene match: 9. Germline V CDR1 and CDR2: DFQATT, SNEGSKA (reference sequence). The CDR3 consists of 15 residues. DNA for the CDR3: TGCAGTGGGACAGACAGGGTTGGAGCCAAAAACATTCAGTACTTC. It codes for CSGTDRVGAKNIQYF.

The J gene is TRBJ2-2, the V gene TRBV12-3 or TRBV12-4; D might be TRBD2 (5 bases). V dropped 3 bases and J dropped 0 bases, with 11 bases sitting between them. The CDR3 runs to 16 residues. CDR3 sequence reads: CASSFSTSTNTGELFF. CDR3 nucleotide sequence: TGTGCCAGCAGTTTTAGTACTAGTACGAACACCGGGGAGCTGTTTTTT.

This clonotype has just a few counts. This chain joins TRBV10-3 and TRBJ2-7; D may be TRBD1 (5 bases). Germline V gene sequence: CDR1 ENHRY, CDR2 SYGVKD. CDR3 size: 12 residues. Trimming took off 2 bases at V and 7 bases at J, with 9 bases between the two ends. CDR3 sequence reads: CAISEPPGEQYF. The CDR3 DNA is TGTGCCATCAGTGAGCCCCCAGGGGAGCAGTACTTC.

This clonotype has a handful of counts. This chain joins TRBV20-1 and TRBJ2-2; D could derive from TRBD1 or TRBD2 (5 bases each). Per germline, CDR1 DFQATT and CDR2 SNEGSKA (reference sequence). V was pared by 2 bases and J by 3 bases, with 7 bases between. This CDR3 spans 13 amino acids. This chain's CDR3 is CSARRGDTGELFF. The CDR3 region has the DNA TGCAGTGCTAGACGAGGGGACACCGGGGAGCTGTTTTTT.

This clonotype has more than one count but fewer than ten. The V gene is TRBV5-1, the J gene TRBJ2-3, with 8 nucleotides matching TRBD2. The V gene end was trimmed by 2 bases and the J gene end by 7 bases; junction bases not matched to a gene: 9. The CDR3 loop spans 15 amino acids. CDR1 and CDR2 from the germline V gene are SGHRS and YFSETQ. CDR3 DNA: TGCGCCAGCAGCTTCGGAGCGGGGGATCTTCATACGCAGTATTTT. This sequence encodes CASSFGAGDLHTQYF.

There are a few counts of this clonotype. V is TRBV7-9 and J is TRBJ1-5, with D maybe TRBD1 (5 bases). V was shortened by 5 bases and J by 5 bases, with 16 bases between the two germline ends. There are 15 residues in the CDR3. Germline CDR1 is SEHNR and CDR2 is FQNEAQ (reference sequence). The CDR3 bases are TGTGCCAGCAGCCCCTACGGGGGTCTGGATCAGCCCCAGCATTTT. Translated, it gives CASSPYGGLDQPQHF.

The sample holds a few counts of this clonotype. Its ends do not fully match the called genes, so a read error is possible. The chain carries TRBV12-3 or TRBV12-4 and TRBJ2-5, with 8 bases identical to TRBD1. This CDR3 region has 13 residues. CDR3 region: CASSFKLQGEADF. In DNA, the CDR3 is TGTGCCAGCAGTTTCAAATTACAGGGGGAGGCGGACTTC.

A single count supports this clonotype. The chain uses TRBV27 and TRBJ2-7, with D perhaps TRBD1 (6 bases). The CDR3 is 14 amino acids. The V gene lost 10 bases and the J gene lost 3 bases, with 19 bases spanning the gap. From germline, CDR1 is MNHEY and CDR2 SMNVEV (reference sequence). The CDR3 nucleotides are TGTGCCACCAACCCCAGGGGCGGATTCTACGAGCAGTACTTC. As protein: CATNPRGGFYEQYF.

The V call is TRBV4-1, the J call TRBJ2-5; no definite D call. CDR1 MGHRA and CDR2 YSYEKL come from the germline V gene. V lost 2 bases and J lost 5, with 21 bases in between. The CDR3 is 17 amino acids. The CDR3 sequence is CASSQFYPLKGKETQYF. CDR3 nucleotide sequence: TGCGCCAGCAGCCAATTTTACCCCCTGAAGGGCAAGGAGACCCAGTACTTC.

This chain links TRBV25-1 with TRBJ2-3; no clear D. This CDR3 has 14 amino acids. Trimming pared 2 bases from V and 1 base from J, leaving 7 bases between. Germline lookup yields CDR1 MGHDK and CDR2 SYGVNS. The CDR3 region has the DNA TGTGCCAGCAGTGAAGACCCCCGCACAGATACGCAGTATTTT. Translated: CASSEDPRTDTQYF.

This clonotype was counted a single time. This sequence joins TRBV9 and TRBJ1-2, with D maybe TRBD1 (5 bases). This CDR3 is built from 16 residues. The germline V gene encodes CDR1 SGDLS and CDR2 YYNGEE. The V end was cut by 4 bases, the J end by 4 bases, with 20 bases between. The CDR3 DNA sequence: TGTGCCAGCAGCCTCACCTTGGGCGGGGGGTCCTATGGCTACACCTTC. Protein: CASSLTLGGGSYGYTF.

This clonotype is labeled medium-sized. CDR3 sequence (DNA): TGTGCCAGCAGCCAAGACGAGGGGAACTATGGCTACACCTTC. It yields the protein CASSQDEGNYGYTF. The chain joins TRBV3-1 to TRBJ1-2, with D maybe TRBD1 (5 bases). CDR1 is LGHDT, CDR2 YNNKEL, per germline (reference sequence). CDR3 size: 14 residues. V was clipped by 0 bases and J by 2 bases, with 7 bases between them.

The V and J genes are TRBV12-3 or TRBV12-4 and TRBJ1-2; the D gene is possibly TRBD1 (6 bases). With 3 bases removed from V and 4 bases from J, the gap between germline ends came to 15 bases. The CDR3 contains 15 residues. CDR3 DNA: TGTGCCAGCAGTTTCGCAGCAGGGGCAGGCTATGGCTACACCTTC. Its translation: CASSFAAGAGYGYTF.

The chain recombines TRBV5-1 with TRBJ2-5; 10 bases match TRBD1. Germline V gene sequence: CDR1 SGHRS, CDR2 YFSETQ. Losses at the gene ends were 3 bases for V and 6 bases for J; bases not matched to a gene: 11. This CDR3 has 16 residues. The CDR3 nucleotides read TGCGCCAGCAGCTCGGCCACACCGGGACAGGGGAAGACCCAGTACTTC. It codes for CASSSATPGQGKTQYF.

This clonotype was detected a few times. J is TRBJ2-3 and V is TRBV27; weak D call: TRBD2 (6 bases). The germline V and J ends were trimmed by 2 bases and 1 base, with 10 bases remaining between them. This CDR3 region has 15 residues. Germline V gene data show CDR1 as MNHEY and CDR2 as SMNVEV (reference sequence). The CDR3 coding sequence is TGTGCCAGCAGTTTACCGGGAGTAGGCACAGATACGCAGTATTTT. Protein product: CASSLPGVGTDTQYF.

This clonotype was observed at least ten times. The chain recombines TRBV6-9 with TRBJ1-4, with D unresolved. The germline V gene has CDR1 MNHGY and CDR2 SVAAGI. There are 24 residues in the CDR3. The germline V and J ends were trimmed by 5 bases and 2 bases, with 39 bases remaining between them. CDR3: CASSRKLSLKYGDGGASTNEKLFF. In DNA form, the CDR3 reads TGTGCCAGCAGTCGTAAGTTATCTCTTAAATATGGAGACGGCGGAGCCTCGACTAATGAAAAACTGTTTTTT.